This T cell receptor (beta chain) is from a study of vaccination effects on CD4 cells after COVID-19. On the study more broadly: Of the BNT162b2 and mRNA-1273 vaccines, participants received two doses of one or the other.

Worth noting for this clone: Its antigen is unknown.

TCRdb keeps only in-frame clones here, not all; method: immunoSEQ multiplex PCR. The sample includes approximately 38,000 clones, around 67% seen only once; the top ten take about 35%. Study-level results: Marked clonal contraction of infection- and vaccine-induced clones was seen late after vaccination.

The CDR3 sequence is 15 residues long. The ends lost 7 bases at V and 7 bases at J; junction bases unmatched: 8. CDR1 and CDR2 from the germline V gene are WNHNN and SYGVQD (reference sequence). Peptide-pool stimulation followed by sequencing identified expanded antigen-specific CD4+ clonotypes in the ViraFEST assay. Having been cultured for 10 days, the cells underwent CD4+ T cell isolation. Sometime from March through December 2020, the person acquired a SARS-CoV-2 infection that PCR confirmed. V and J are TRBV10-1 and TRBJ1-6; TRBD1 aligns across 9 bases. This receptor was identified in a human donor who had a prior SARS-CoV-2 infection. Here the sequenced sample was CD4+ T cells from PBMCs cultured with a peptide pool, taken before COVID-19 vaccination. This CDR3 reads CASNLQGAWNSPLHF. CDR3 bases: TGCGCCAGCAATCTACAGGGGGCATGGAATTCACCCCTCCACTTT.